The 8 T cell receptor beta chains below all came from one sample that was sequenced in a study of CD8+ T cells in alopecia areata. cDNA serving as the sequencing template came from extracted, reverse transcribed RNA. Profiling relied on immunoSEQ multiplex PCR, and the TCRdb table lists in-frame clones only, not all of them. The sample carries 150,000 or so clones, around 87% recorded once. Material: CD8+ T cells sorted from blood, obtained at week 0. The receptors derive from a human donor with alopecia areata.

This clone is a singleton in its sample. The chain has TRBV6-5 and TRBJ2-5; TRBD1 or TRBD2 may be the D gene (5 bases each). Trimming pared 0 bases from V and 8 bases from J, leaving 10 bases between. Germline CDR1 is MNHEY and CDR2 is SVGAGI. This CDR3 has 13 amino acids. The CDR3 reads CASSYSGGSTQYF. The CDR3 coding sequence is TGTGCCAGCAGTTACTCTGGGGGATCTACCCAGTACTTC.

This clone counts as medium-sized. The V gene is TRBV11-2, the J gene TRBJ2-3, with TRBD1 as a possible D gene (5 bases). The CDR3 is made up of 15 amino acids. Trimming took 9 bases from V and 2 from J, leaving 18 bases between them. CDR1 is SGHAT, CDR2 FQNNGV, per germline. Here the CDR3 DNA reads TGTGCCAGTCTATGGGGCCTAAATCTCACAGATACGCAGTATTTT. As protein: CASLWGLNLTDTQYF.

The chain carries TRBV11-2 and TRBJ2-3; 7 nucleotides align to TRBD2. The germline gives CDR1 SGHAT, CDR2 FQNNGV. The length of the CDR3 is 16 residues. The V segment lost 5 bases and the J segment 0 bases; nucleotides outside the gene matches: 8. As DNA, the CDR3 is TGTGCCAGCAGCCGAATCCACGGGGGGAGCACAGATACGCAGTATTTT. Protein: CASSRIHGGSTDTQYF.

The V call is TRBV29-1, the J call TRBJ2-5; no clear D gene. Germline lookup yields CDR1 SQVTM and CDR2 ANQGSEA. This CDR3 is 13 amino acids long. V was cut by 1 base and J by 3 bases, with 9 bases left in between. CDR3 loop: CSVEGGNEETQYF. The CDR3 nucleotides read TGCAGCGTTGAAGGGGGAAACGAAGAGACCCAGTACTTC.

This rearrangement joins TRBV27 to TRBJ2-2; 8 bases map to TRBD1. The CDR3 runs 16 residues. The germline V gene encodes CDR1 MNHEY and CDR2 SMNVEV (reference sequence). The trim removed 5 bases at V and 4 bases at J, leaving 9 bases unmatched. The CDR3 nucleotides read TGTGCCAGCAGTCTCACAGGGGGTCGCCGCACCGGGGAGCTGTTTTTT. Its translation is CASSLTGGRRTGELFF.

The chain uses TRBV4-2 and TRBJ2-5, with 14 bases that match TRBD2. The CDR3 contains 18 residues. Per the germline V gene, CDR1 is LGHNA and CDR2 is YNFKEQ. The trim removed 6 bases at V and 4 bases at J, leaving 13 bases unmatched. CDR3 DNA: TGTGCCAGCAGTCAACAGGGGACTAGCGGGGGTGTTAGAGAGACCCAGTACTTC. It translates to CASSQQGTSGGVRETQYF.

J is TRBJ2-7 and V is TRBV7-9; 7 bases fit TRBD1. After removal of 7 bases from V and 4 bases from J, the junction contained 13 bases not matched to a gene. This CDR3 spans 15 amino acids. In germline, CDR1 is SEHNR, CDR2 FQNEAQ (reference sequence). The CDR3 bases are TGTGCCAGCACATACGAAGAGACAGGGCAATACGAGCAGTACTTC. Protein: CASTYEETGQYEQYF. Together with reference TRBV7-9 and TRBJ2-7, the CDR3 gives the full variable domain: DTGVSQNPRHKITKRGQNVTFRCDPISEHNRLYWYRQTLGQGPEFLTYFQNEAQLEKSRLLSDRFSAERPKGSFSTLEIQRTEQGDSAMYLCASTYEETGQYEQYFGPGTRLTVT.

The gene calls are TRBV7-6 and TRBJ2-1; TRBD2 might be the D (6 bases). The germline V gene encodes CDR1 SGHVS and CDR2 FNYEAQ. With 5 bases removed from V and 13 bases from J, the gap between germline ends came to 18 bases. The CDR3 sequence is 13 residues long. Here the CDR3 reads CASSPYSGGDQFF. CDR3 bases: TGTGCCAGCAGCCCCTATAGTGGCGGGGATCAGTTCTTC.